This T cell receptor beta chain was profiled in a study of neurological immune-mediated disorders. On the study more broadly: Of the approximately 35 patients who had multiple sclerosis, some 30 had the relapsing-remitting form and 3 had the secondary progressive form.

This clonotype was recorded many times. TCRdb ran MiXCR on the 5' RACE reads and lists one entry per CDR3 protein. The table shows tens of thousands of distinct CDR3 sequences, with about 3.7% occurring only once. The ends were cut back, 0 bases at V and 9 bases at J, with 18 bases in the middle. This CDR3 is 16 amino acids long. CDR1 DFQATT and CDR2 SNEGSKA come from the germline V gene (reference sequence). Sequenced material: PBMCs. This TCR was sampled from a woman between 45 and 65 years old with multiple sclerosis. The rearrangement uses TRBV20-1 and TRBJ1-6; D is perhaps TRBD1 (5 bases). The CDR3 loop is CSARDQSTGGGSPLHF. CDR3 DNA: TGCAGTGCTAGAGATCAAAGTACAGGCGGGGGTTCACCCCTCCACTTT.